Listed here are 3 T cell receptor beta chains from one sample, sequenced in a study of blood T cell repertoires in COVID-19. Sequenced by immunoSEQ multiplex PCR; TCRdb stores in-frame clones only, minus some. The data hold under 250,000 clones, with more than 85% observed a single time. The sample taken for sequencing was peripheral blood. These TCRs come from a man aged 60 to 75 with COVID-19, enrolled during active disease.

The chain joins TRBV27 to TRBJ1-1, with 7 nucleotides matching TRBD1. CDR1 is MNHEY and CDR2 is SMNVEV in the germline V gene (reference sequence). The CDR3 sequence is 14 residues long. V was clipped by 5 bases and J by 3 bases; unmatched bases: 6. CDR3 DNA sequence: TGTGCCAGCAGTAAGGGACAGAGGGACACTGAAGCTTTCTTT. Encoded protein: CASSKGQRDTEAFF.

The chain carries TRBV5-8 and TRBJ2-1; 10 bases match TRBD2. There are 15 residues in the CDR3. V lost 4 bases and J lost 2; bases outside the gene matches: 3. Germline loops: CDR1 SGHTS, CDR2 YDEGEE. The CDR3 here is CASSKGLATYNEQFF. CDR3 nucleotide sequence: TGTGCCAGCAGCAAGGGACTAGCGACCTACAATGAGCAGTTCTTC.

The V call is TRBV6-5, the J call TRBJ2-1; TRBD2 agrees at 8 bases. The CDR3 sequence is 15 residues long. Germline V gene data show CDR1 as MNHEY and CDR2 as SVGAGI. V lost 6 bases to trimming and J lost 1 base; unmatched junction nucleotides: 5. CDR3 sequence (DNA): TGTGCCAGCAGACCCAGCGGGAGATCCTACAATGAGCAGTTCTTC. This encodes CASRPSGRSYNEQFF.